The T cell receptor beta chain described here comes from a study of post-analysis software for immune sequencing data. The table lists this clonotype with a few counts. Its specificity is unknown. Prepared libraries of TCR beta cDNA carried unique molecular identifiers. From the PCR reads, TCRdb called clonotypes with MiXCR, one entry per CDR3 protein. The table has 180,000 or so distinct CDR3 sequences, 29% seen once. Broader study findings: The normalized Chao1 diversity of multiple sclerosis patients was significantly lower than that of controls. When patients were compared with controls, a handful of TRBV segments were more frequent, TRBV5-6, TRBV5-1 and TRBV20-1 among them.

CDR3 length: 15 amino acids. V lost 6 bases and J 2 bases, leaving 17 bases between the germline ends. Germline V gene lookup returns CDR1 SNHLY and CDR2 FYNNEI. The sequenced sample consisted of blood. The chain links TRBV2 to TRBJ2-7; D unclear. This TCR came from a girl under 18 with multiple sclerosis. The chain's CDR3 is CASRSTNPGPYEQYF. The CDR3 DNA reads TGTGCCAGCAGGTCCACAAACCCTGGCCCCTACGAGCAGTACTTC.